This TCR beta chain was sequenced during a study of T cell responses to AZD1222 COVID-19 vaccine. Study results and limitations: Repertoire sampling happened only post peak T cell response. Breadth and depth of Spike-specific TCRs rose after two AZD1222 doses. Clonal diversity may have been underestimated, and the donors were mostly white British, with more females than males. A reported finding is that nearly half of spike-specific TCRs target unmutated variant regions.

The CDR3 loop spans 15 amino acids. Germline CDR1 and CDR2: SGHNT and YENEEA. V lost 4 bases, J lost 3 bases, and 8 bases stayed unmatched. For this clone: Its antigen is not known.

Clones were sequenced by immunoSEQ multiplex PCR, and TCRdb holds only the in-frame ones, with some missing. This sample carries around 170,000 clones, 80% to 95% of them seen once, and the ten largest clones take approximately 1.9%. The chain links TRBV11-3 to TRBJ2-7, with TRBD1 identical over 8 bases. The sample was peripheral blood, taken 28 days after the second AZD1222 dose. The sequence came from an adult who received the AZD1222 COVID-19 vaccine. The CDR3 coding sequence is TGTGCCAGCAGCTCCAGGACAGGGAAGATCTACGAGCAGTACTTC. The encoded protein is CASSSRTGKIYEQYF.